This T cell receptor beta chain stems from a study of T cells in Graves' hyperthyroidism and ophthalmopathy. Amplification of TCR beta CDR3 regions was performed using RNA transcripts as template. HTBI primers drove first-round RT-PCR of the TCR CDR3. TCRdb reanalysed the multiplex PCR reads using MiXCR and keeps one entry per CDR3 protein. The sample yields about 570,000 distinct CDR3 sequences, around 45% seen once. The germline gives CDR1 MNHNS, CDR2 SASEGT. V gave up 7 bases and J gave up 3 bases, with 28 bases separating them. The CDR3 length is 19 residues. Input material: peripheral blood or thyroid tissue (not recorded which). V usage is TRBV6-1 and J usage is TRBJ1-5; a weak D match, TRBD1 (6 bases). The clonotype comes from an adult woman with Graves' disease, either hyperthyroidism or ophthalmopathy (not recorded which). In DNA form, the CDR3 reads TGTGCCAGCACCACTAATACCCCGTTCTGGACAGCATACAATCAGCCCCAGCATTTT. Translating gives CASTTNTPFWTAYNQPQHF.